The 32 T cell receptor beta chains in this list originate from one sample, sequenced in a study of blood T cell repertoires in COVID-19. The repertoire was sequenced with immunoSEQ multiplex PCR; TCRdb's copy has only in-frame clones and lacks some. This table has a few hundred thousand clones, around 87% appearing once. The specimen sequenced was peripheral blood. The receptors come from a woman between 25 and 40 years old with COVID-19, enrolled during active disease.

The CDR3 nucleotides read TGTGCCAGTAGTACACTAGCGGGCCTTCAAGAGACCCAGTACTTC. As protein: CASSTLAGLQETQYF. The V call is TRBV19, the J call TRBJ2-5; TRBD2 matches 9 bases. The CDR3 is 15 residues long. The ends lost 4 bases at V and 2 bases at J; junction bases unmatched: 5. Germline values: CDR1 LNHDA, CDR2 SQIVND (reference sequence). The variable domain in full, with the rest retrieved from reference TRBV19 and TRBJ2-5, is DGGITQSPKYLFRKEGQNVTLSCEQNLNHDAMYWYRQDPGQGLRLIYYSQIVNDFQKGDIAEGYSVSREKKESFPLTVTSAQKNPTAFYLCASSTLAGLQETQYFGPGTRLLVL.

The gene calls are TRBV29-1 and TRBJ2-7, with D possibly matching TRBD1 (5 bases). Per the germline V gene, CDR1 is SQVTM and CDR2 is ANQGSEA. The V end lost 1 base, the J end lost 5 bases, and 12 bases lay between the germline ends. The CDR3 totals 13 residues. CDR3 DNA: TGCAGCGTTGAAGGGGCAGGGATCCACGAGCAGTACTTC. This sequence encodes CSVEGAGIHEQYF.

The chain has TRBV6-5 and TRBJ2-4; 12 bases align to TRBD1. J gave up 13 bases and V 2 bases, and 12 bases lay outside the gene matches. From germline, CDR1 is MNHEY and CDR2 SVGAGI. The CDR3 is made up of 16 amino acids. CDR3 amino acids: CASSYGGGQGAVEQYF. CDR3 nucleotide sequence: TGTGCCAGCAGTTACGGTGGGGGACAGGGGGCCGTCGAACAGTACTTC.

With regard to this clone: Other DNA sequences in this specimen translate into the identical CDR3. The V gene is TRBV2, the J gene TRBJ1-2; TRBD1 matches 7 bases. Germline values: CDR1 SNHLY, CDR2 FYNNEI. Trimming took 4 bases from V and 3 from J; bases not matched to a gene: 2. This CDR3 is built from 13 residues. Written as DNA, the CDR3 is TGTGCCAGCAGTGGACAGGGCTACTATGGCTACACCTTC. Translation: CASSGQGYYGYTF.

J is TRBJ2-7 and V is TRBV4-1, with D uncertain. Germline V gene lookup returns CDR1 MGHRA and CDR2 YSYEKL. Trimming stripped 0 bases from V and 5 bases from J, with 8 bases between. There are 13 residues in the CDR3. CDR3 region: CASSQEPYNEQYF. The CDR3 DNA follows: TGCGCCAGCAGCCAAGAACCCTATAACGAGCAGTACTTC.

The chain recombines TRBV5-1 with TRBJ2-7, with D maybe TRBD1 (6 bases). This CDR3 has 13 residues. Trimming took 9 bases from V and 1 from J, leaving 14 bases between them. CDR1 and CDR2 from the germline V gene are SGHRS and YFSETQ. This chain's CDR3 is CATRSTGSYEQYF. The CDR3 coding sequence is TGCGCCACCCGCTCGACAGGTTCCTACGAGCAGTACTTC.

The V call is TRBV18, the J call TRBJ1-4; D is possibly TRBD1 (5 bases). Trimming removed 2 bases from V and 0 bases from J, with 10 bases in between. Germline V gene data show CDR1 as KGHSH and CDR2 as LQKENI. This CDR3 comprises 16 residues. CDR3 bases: TGTGCCAGCTCACCAGGATTGACAGCAACTAATGAAAAACTGTTTTTT. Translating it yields CASSPGLTATNEKLFF.

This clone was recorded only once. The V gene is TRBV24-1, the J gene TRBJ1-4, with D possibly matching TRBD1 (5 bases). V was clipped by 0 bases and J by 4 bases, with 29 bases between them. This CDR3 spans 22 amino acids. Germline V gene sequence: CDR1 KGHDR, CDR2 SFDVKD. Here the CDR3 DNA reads TGTGCCACCAGTGATTTGGATCTGGGGCGGGGGTCAGATCCTAGGATTAATGAAAAACTGTTTTTT. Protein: CATSDLDLGRGSDPRINEKLFF.

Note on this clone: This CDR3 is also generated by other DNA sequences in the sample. The CDR3 reads CASSLPGYGYTF. CDR3 nucleotide sequence: TGTGCCAGCAGTTTACCAGGGTATGGCTACACCTTC. This rearrangement joins TRBV12-3 or TRBV12-4 to TRBJ1-2, with D perhaps TRBD1 (5 bases). The CDR3 covers 12 residues. The ends were cut back, 2 bases at V and 5 bases at J, with 6 bases in the middle.

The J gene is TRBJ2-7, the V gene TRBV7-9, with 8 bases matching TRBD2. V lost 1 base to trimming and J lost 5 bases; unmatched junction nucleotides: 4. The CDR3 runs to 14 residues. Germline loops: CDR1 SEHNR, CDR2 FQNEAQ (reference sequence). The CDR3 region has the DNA TGTGCCAGCAGCTTAGGACTAGCGAGTAACGAGCAGTACTTC. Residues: CASSLGLASNEQYF.

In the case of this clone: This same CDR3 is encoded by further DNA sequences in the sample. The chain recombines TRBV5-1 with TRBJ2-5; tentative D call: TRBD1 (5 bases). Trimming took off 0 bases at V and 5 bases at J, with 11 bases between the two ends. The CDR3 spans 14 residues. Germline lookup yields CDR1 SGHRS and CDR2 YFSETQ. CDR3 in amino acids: CASSLGQGRETQYF. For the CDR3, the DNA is TGCGCCAGCAGCTTGGGGCAGGGTCGGGAGACCCAGTACTTC.

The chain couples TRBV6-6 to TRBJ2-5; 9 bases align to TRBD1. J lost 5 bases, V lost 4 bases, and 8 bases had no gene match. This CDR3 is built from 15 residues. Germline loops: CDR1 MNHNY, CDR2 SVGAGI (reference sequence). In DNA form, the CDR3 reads TGTGCCAGCAGTTGGGGGACAGGGAGGGGGGAGACCCAGTACTTC. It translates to CASSWGTGRGETQYF.

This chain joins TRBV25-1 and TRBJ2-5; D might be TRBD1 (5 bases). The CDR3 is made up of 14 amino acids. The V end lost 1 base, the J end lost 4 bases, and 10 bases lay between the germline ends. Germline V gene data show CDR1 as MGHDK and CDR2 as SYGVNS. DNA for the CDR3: TGTGCCAGCAGTGAATCCAGTAGGGGAGAGACCCAGTACTTC. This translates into CASSESSRGETQYF.

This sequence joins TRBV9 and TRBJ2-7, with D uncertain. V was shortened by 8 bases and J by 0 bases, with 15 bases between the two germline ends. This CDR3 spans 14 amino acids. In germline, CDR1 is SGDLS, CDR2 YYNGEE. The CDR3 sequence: CASNREPRSYEQYF. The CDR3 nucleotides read TGTGCCAGTAACAGAGAGCCGCGCTCCTACGAGCAGTACTTC.

CDR3 loop: CASSLEQGVGGYTF. CDR3 nucleotide sequence: TGCGCCAGCAGCTTGGAACAGGGAGTCGGGGGCTACACCTTC. The V call is TRBV5-1, the J call TRBJ1-2, with a tentative D call TRBD1 (6 bases). Deletions cut 0 bases from V and 8 bases from J, with 14 bases between. CDR1 is SGHRS and CDR2 is YFSETQ in the germline V gene. CDR3 length equals 14 residues.

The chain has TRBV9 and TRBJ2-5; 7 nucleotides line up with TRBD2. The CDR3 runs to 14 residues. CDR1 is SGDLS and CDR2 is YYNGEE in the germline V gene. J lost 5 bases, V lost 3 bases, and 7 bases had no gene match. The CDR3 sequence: CASSGAGLRETQYF. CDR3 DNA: TGTGCCAGCAGCGGAGCGGGGCTAAGGGAGACCCAGTACTTC. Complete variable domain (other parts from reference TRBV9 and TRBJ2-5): DSGVTQTPKHLITATGQRVTLRCSPRSGDLSVYWYQQSLDQGLQFLIQYYNGEERAKGNILERFSAQQFPDLHSELNLSSLELGDSALYFCASSGAGLRETQYFGPGTRLLVL.

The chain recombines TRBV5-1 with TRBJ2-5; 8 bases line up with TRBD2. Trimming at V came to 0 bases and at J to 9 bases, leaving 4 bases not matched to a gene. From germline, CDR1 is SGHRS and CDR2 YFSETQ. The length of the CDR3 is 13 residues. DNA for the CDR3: TGCGCCAGCAGCTTGGCAGCGGGGGTGGCCCAGTACTTC. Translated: CASSLAAGVAQYF.

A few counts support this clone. The CDR3 coding sequence is TGTGCCATCGGGGGACTAGCCGGTAATGAGCAGTTCTTC. Translated: CAIGGLAGNEQFF. This chain links TRBV10-3 with TRBJ2-1, with 9 bases lining up with TRBD2. The germline CDR1 and CDR2 sequences are ENHRY and SYGVKD. V shed 8 bases, J shed 7 bases, and the junction held 6 bases outside the gene matches. CDR3 size: 13 residues.

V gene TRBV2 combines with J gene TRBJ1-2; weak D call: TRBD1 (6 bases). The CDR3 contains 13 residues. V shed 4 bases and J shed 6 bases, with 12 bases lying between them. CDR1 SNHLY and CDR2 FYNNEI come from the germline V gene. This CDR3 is CASSGTAGDGYTF. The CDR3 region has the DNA TGTGCCAGCAGTGGGACAGCAGGGGATGGCTACACCTTC.

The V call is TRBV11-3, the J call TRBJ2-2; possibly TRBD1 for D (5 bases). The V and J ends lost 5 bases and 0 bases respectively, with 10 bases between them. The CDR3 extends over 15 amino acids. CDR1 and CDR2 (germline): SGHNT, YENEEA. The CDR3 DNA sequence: TGTGCCAGCAGCCGAATAGGGGCGAACACCGGGGAGCTGTTTTTT. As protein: CASSRIGANTGELFF. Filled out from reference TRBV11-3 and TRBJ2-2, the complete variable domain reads EAGVVQSPRYKIIEKKQPVAFWCNPISGHNTLYWYLQNLGQGPELLIRYENEEAVDDSQLPKDRFSAERLKGVDSTLKIQPAELGDSAVYLCASSRIGANTGELFFGEGSRLTVL.

The CDR3 loop is CATSDFNNPGELFF. The CDR3 nucleotides are TGTGCCACCAGTGATTTTAACAATCCCGGGGAGCTGTTTTTT. The chain combines TRBV24-1 with TRBJ2-2, with D hard to call. V was clipped by 1 base and J by 6 bases, with 8 bases between them. The germline gives CDR1 KGHDR, CDR2 SFDVKD. This CDR3 contains 14 residues.

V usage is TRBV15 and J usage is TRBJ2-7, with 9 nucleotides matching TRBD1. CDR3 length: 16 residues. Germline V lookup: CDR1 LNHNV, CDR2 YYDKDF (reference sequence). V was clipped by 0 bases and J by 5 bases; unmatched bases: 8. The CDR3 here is CATSRDLWTGVHEQYF. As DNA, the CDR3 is TGTGCCACCAGCAGAGATCTTTGGACAGGGGTCCACGAGCAGTACTTC.

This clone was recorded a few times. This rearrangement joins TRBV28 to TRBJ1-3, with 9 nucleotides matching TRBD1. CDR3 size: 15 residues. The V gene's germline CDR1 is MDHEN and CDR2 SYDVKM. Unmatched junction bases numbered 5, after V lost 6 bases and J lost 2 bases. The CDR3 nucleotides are TGTGCCAGCAGGCCGACAGGGGGGACTGGAAACACCATATATTTT. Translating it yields CASRPTGGTGNTIYF.

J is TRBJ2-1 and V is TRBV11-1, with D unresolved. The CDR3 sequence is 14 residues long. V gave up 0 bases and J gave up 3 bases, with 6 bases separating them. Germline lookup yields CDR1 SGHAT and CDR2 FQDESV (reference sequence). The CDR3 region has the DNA TGTGCCAGCAGCTTAGCTAGAGGCTACAATGAGCAGTTCTTC. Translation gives CASSLARGYNEQFF.

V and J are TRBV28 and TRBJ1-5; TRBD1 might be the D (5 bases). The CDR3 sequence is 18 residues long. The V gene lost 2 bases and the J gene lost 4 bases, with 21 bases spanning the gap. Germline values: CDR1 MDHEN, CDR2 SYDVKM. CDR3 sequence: CASSLGAGRRALNQPQHF. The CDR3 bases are TGTGCCAGCAGTTTAGGGGCGGGACGGAGAGCATTAAATCAGCCCCAGCATTTT.

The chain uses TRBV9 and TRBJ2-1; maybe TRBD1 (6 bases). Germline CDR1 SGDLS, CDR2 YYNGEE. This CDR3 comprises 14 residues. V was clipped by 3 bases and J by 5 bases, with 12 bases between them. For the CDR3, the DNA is TGTGCCAGCAGCGCCGGGACATCAAACAATGAGCAGTTCTTC. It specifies CASSAGTSNNEQFF.

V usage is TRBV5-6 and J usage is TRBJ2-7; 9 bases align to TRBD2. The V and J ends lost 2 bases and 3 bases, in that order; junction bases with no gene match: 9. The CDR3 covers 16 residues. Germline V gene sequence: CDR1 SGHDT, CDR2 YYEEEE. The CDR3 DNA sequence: TGTGCCAGCAGCTTTTATTGGGCTAGCGGGAACTACGAGCAGTACTTC. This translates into CASSFYWASGNYEQYF.

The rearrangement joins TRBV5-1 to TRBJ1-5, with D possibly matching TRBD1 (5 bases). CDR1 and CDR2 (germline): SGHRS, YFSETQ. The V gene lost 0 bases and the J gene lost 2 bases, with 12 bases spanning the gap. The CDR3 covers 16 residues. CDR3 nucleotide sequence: TGCGCCAGCAGCTTGGGGGGCGGGGCGGGCAATCAGCCCCAGCATTTT. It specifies CASSLGGGAGNQPQHF.

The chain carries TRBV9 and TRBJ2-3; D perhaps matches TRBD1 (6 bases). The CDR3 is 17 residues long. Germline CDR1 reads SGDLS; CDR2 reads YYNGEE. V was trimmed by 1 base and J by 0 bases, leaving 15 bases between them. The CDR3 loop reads CASSVSRGPASTDTQYF. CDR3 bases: TGTGCCAGCAGCGTAAGCAGGGGCCCCGCTAGCACAGATACGCAGTATTTT.

For the CDR3, the DNA is TGTGCCAGCAGTGAACCCAGGAGGGAGAGCTCCTACAATGAGCAGTTCTTC. Protein sequence: CASSEPRRESSYNEQFF. This chain joins TRBV6-1 and TRBJ2-1, with a weak D call TRBD2 (6 bases). The V end lost 2 bases, the J end lost 0 bases, and 14 bases lay between the germline ends. This CDR3 has 17 amino acids. CDR1 MNHNS and CDR2 SASEGT come from the germline V gene.

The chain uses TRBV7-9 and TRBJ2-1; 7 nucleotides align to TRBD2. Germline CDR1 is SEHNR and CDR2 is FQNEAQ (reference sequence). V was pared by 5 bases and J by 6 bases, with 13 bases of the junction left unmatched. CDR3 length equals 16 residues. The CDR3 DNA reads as TGTGCCAGCAGCAGAGAGGGCTTAGCGGGCCTCAATGAGCAGTTCTTC. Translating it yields CASSREGLAGLNEQFF.

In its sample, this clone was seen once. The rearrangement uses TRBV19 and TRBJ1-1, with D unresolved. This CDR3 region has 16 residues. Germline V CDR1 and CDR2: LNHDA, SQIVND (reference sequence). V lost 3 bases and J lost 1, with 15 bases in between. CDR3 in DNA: TGTGCCAGTAGTATCGATTGGGCAGTTAGGAACACTGAAGCTTTCTTT. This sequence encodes CASSIDWAVRNTEAFF.